This T cell receptor beta chain was observed in a study of blood T cell repertoires in COVID-19. For the study at large: Italy, Spain and the United States were the sources of the convalescent and acute COVID-19 samples. In each case, the material was cDNA or gDNA derived from T cells, B-cell-depleted T cells, or PBMCs.

Trimming cost V 0 bases and J 0 bases, with 14 bases left between them. Germline V gene sequence: CDR1 LGHDT, CDR2 YNNKEL (reference sequence). This CDR3 is 17 amino acids long. Original handling: Quantification of nucleated cells was approximated via reference gene primer amplification. Sequencing was performed with immunoSEQ multiplex PCR; in TCRdb, only in-frame clones are kept and a portion is missing. V and J calls and clone size are copied from that table; D and trimming were computed from the DNA. The sample holds roughly 67,000 clones, approximately 93% seen once. This receptor was identified in a man in his 70s with active COVID-19. Sequenced: peripheral blood. The rearrangement joins TRBV3-1 (or the pseudogene TRBV3-2) to TRBJ1-2, with D perhaps matching TRBD1 (6 bases). The CDR3 nucleotides are TGTGCCAGCAGCCAAGATCTACAGGGACGTTCTAACTATGGCTACACCTTC. This codes for CASSQDLQGRSNYGYTF.